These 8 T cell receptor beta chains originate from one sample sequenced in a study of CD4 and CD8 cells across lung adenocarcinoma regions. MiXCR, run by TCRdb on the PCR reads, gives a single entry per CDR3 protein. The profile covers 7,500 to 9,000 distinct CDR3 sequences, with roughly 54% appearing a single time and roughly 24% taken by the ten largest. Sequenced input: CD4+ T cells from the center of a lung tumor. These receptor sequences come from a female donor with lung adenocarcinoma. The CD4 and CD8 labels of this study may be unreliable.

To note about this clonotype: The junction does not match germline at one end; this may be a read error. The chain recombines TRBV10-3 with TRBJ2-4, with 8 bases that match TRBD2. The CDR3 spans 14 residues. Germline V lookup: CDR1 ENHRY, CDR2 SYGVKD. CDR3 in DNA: TGTGCGGGCCTCAGCGGGGGTGAAAAAAACATCCAGTACTTC. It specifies CAGLSGGEKNIQYF.

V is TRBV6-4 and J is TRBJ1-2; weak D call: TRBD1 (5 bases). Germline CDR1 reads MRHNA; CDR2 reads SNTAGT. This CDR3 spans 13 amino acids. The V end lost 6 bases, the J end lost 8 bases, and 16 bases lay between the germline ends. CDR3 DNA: TGTGCCAGCAGAGGAGAGGGGTGGGGCGGCTACACCTTC. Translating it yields CASRGEGWGGYTF.

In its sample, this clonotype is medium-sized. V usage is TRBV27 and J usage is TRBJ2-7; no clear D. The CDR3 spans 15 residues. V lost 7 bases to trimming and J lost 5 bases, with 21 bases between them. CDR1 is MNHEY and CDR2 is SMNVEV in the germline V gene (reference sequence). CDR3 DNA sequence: TGTGCCAGCAAAACCTTTGTCGGGTCGTTGGACGAGCAGTACTTC. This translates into CASKTFVGSLDEQYF.

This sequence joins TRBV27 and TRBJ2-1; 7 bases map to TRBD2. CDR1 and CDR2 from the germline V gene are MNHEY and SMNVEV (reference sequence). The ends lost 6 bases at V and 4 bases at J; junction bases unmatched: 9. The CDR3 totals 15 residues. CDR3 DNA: TGTGCCAGCAGATTAGAGGGAGGGCGTTACAATGAGCAGTTCTTC. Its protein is CASRLEGGRYNEQFF.

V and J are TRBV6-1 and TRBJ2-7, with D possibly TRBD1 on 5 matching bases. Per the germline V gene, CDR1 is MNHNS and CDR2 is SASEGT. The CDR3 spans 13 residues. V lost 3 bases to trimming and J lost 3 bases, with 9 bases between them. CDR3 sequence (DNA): TGTGCCAGCAGTGAGGGGCACATCTACGAGCAGTACTTC. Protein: CASSEGHIYEQYF.

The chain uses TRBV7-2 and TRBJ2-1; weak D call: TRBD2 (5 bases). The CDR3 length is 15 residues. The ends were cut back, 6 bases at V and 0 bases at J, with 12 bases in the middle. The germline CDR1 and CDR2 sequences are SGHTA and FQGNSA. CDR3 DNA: TGTGCCAGCAGACAAACTAGTAGCTCCTACAATGAGCAGTTCTTC. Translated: CASRQTSSSYNEQFF. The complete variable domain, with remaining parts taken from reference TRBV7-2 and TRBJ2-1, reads GAGVSQSPSNKVTEKGKDVELRCDPISGHTALYWYRQSLGQGLEFLIYFQGNSAPDKSGLPSDRFSAERTGGSVSTLTIQRTQQEDSAVYLCASRQTSSSYNEQFFGPGTRLTVL.

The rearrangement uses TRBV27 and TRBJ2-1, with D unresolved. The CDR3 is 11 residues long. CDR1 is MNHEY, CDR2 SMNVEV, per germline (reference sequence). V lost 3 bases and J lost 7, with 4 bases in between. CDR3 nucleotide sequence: TGTGCCAGCAGTTTGAAGAATGAGCAGTTCTTC. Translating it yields CASSLKNEQFF.

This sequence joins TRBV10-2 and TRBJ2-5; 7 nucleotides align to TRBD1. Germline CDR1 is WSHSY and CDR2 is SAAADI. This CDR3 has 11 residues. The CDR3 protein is CGSRQGDTQYF. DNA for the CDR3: TGCGGGAGCAGACAGGGAGATACGCAGTACTTC.